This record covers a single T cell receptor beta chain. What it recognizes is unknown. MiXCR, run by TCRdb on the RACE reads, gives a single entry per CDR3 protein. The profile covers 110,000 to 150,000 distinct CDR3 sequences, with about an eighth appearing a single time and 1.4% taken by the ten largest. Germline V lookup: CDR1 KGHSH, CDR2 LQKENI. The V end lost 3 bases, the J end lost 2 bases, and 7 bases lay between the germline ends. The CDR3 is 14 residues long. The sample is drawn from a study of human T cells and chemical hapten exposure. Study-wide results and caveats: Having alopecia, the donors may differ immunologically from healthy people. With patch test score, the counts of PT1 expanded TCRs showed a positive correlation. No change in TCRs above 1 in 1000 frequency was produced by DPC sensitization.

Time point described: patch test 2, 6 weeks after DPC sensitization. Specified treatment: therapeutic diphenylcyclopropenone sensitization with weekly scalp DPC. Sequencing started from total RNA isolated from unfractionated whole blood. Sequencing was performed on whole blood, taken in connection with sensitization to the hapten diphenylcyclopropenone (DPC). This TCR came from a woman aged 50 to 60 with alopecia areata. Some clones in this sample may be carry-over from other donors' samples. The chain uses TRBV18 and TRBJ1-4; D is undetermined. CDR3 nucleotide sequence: TGTGCCAGCTCACCCGGAGGGACTAATGAAAAACTGTTTTTT. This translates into CASSPGGTNEKLFF.